This T cell receptor beta chain is drawn from a study of T cells after yellow fever vaccination (dated by TCRdb to between 2018 and 2021). With regard to the full study: Libraries from fractions with low cell numbers were prepared with the SMART-Seq v4 Ultra Low Input RNA kit. Bulk TCR alpha and beta repertoires were sequenced longitudinally to track T-cell clones before and after primary and booster YFV17D yellow fever vaccination. The cohort comprised two healthy male donors, one aged 18 to 30 and one aged 30 to 40 years. Blood was collected at multiple timepoints before and after primary and secondary immunization, and bulk PBMC replicates and cell subsets were isolated.

Findings and caveats that apply to the study as a whole: The secondary T-cell response was weaker than the primary response but faster, peaking on day 5 instead of day 15. After the booster, most of the clones that had expanded following primary vaccination were detected again (approximately 95% of CD4 and around 87% of CD8), which suggests that memory was broadly maintained. Only a couple of donors were included in the study, so the extent to which the findings can be generalized is limited. A small fraction of clonotypes showed up in both the CD4 and CD8 compartments, probably as a result of convergent recombination. Computational filtering was required because FACS-sorted repertoires could contain abundant contaminating clonotypes from the bulk population.

Sequencing was carried out with an Illumina NovaSeq 6000. TCR cDNA was synthesized by 5'RACE template switching, through which a universal primer site and unique molecular identifiers were introduced. Priming for cDNA synthesis came from both the TCR alpha and TCR beta constant segments. Library amplification involved two PCR steps, and the second step added sample barcodes and sequencing adapters. Sequencing of the libraries was done on either Illumina HiSeq 2500 (2x100 bp) or NovaSeq (2x150 bp). Concerning the study's data processing: Demultiplexing of reads and collapsing into UMI consensus sequences were performed with MIGEC, and V(D)J alignment was carried out with MiXCR. Vaccine-responding clonotypes were defined with edgeR using replicate PBMC samples, requiring FDR below 0.01 and a log2 fold change above 5 up to day 15. Each bulk clonotype was labeled CD4 or CD8 based on which sequenced repertoire, CD4 or CD8, contained the clonotype at higher abundance. TCRdb reran the public reads through fastp at Q25 and MiXCR, keeping productive beta chains. Rows are combined by CDR3 protein, so each entry shows the most common genes and DNA. In this record, the V and J calls reflect TCRdb's handling and not the investigators' own analysis. Across this sample there are about 330,000 distinct CDR3 sequences, with about 4% seen only once. About 26% of the sample is in the top ten clones.

In light of the paper, this sample's treatment or condition label describes: live attenuated yellow fever vaccine strain. At each blood-draw timepoint, two biological replicates of bulk PBMCs were collected. PBMCs were isolated from peripheral blood using a standard Ficoll-Paque protocol. TriZol was used to extract RNA from bulk PBMCs, from CD4 and CD8 fractions, and from dextramer-positive and dextramer-negative fractions. As concerns this clonotype: Its antigen is still unknown. Per-base quality was not reported, and no clone a single base away is much larger than it.

The CDR3 has 14 amino acids, counting the end cysteine and phenylalanine. This entry keeps only the CDR3 DNA: 42 bases, framed from base 1. For CDR1 and CDR2, the germline V gene (reference sequence) lists LGHDT and YNNKEL. V lost 3 bases and J lost 6 bases; the stretch between them is 12 bases long. The material sequenced was PBMCs, taken 5 days after the yellow fever booster vaccination. The chain is encoded by TRBV3-1 joined to TRBJ2-1, with TRBD2 perhaps the D gene, on 5 matching bases. This sequence originates from a man aged 18-30 years who received the YFV17D yellow fever vaccine. CDR3 reads: CASSHLVRGNEQFF. The DNA sequence reads TGTGCCAGCAGCCACCTAGTACGGGGCAATGAGCAGTTCTTC.